This entry lists 30 T cell receptor beta chains sequenced from one sample in a study of T cell repertoires in cytomegalovirus infection. MiXCR, applied by TCRdb to the reads, yields one record per CDR3 protein. The data show about 250,000 distinct CDR3 sequences, around 15% seen once. Material for sequencing was CD8+ T cells from PBMCs. The receptors here all came from a human donor in good health (CMV status not recorded). Some clones in this sample may be carry-over from other donors' samples.

This clonotype came up many times. The genes are TRBV7-9 and TRBJ2-5; the D gene is possibly TRBD1 (6 bases). Germline V gene lookup returns CDR1 SEHNR and CDR2 FQNEAQ (reference sequence). Trimming removed 2 bases from V and 4 bases from J, with 14 bases in between. This CDR3 contains 15 residues. The DNA for the CDR3 is TGTGCCAGCAGCTTAATACAACAGGGACCAGAGACCCAGTACTTC. Translating it yields CASSLIQQGPETQYF.

To note about this clonotype: A much larger clone lies one base from this, so it may be a read error. The chain couples TRBV6-6 to TRBJ1-1; D is unresolved. Trimming left V 5 bases short and J 3 bases short, with 19 bases between. The CDR3 has 16 residues. Germline loops: CDR1 MNHNY, CDR2 SVGAGI (reference sequence). CDR3 in DNA: TGTGCCAGCAGTCCTCGGGCATCCCCTAGGGACACTGAAGCTTTCTTT. It is translated as CASSPRASPRDTEAFF.

A few counts support this clonotype. V usage is TRBV28 and J usage is TRBJ2-4, with D possibly being TRBD2 (7 bases). The CDR3 totals 18 residues. The germline V gene encodes CDR1 MDHEN and CDR2 SYDVKM. Trimming stripped 2 bases from V and 2 bases from J, with 19 bases between. In DNA, the CDR3 is TGTGCCAGCAGTTTAAGGTTCGGGCGGGGGCCCACCAAAAACATTCAGTACTTC. It is translated as CASSLRFGRGPTKNIQYF.

This clonotype was picked up a small number of times. The V gene is TRBV3-1, the J gene TRBJ2-1, with TRBD1 identical over 8 bases. The CDR3 covers 17 residues. The V and J ends lost 1 base and 3 bases, in that order; junction bases with no gene match: 8. Germline V gives CDR1 LGHDT, CDR2 YNNKEL (reference sequence). Here the CDR3 reads CASSQAGQGSYYNEQFF. For the CDR3, the DNA is TGTGCCAGCAGCCAAGCCGGACAGGGATCTTACTACAATGAGCAGTTCTTC.

The genes are TRBV4-1 and TRBJ1-1, with D possibly TRBD1 on 5 matching bases. V lost 0 bases and J 4 bases, leaving 12 bases between the germline ends. The germline V gene encodes CDR1 MGHRA and CDR2 YSYEKL. This CDR3 contains 15 residues. The DNA of the CDR3 is TGCGCCAGCAGCCAAGATTTCGGGGGAGGCACTGAAGCTTTCTTT. Translation gives CASSQDFGGGTEAFF.

This clonotype was counted between two and nine times. This sequence joins TRBV6-2 or TRBV6-3 and TRBJ1-2; 7 bases are a match to TRBD1. The J segment lost 8 bases and the V segment lost 2 bases, leaving 11 bases of the junction unmatched. CDR3 size: 15 residues. Germline V lookup: CDR1 MNHEY, CDR2 SVGEGT. The CDR3 protein is CASSYPQTGIGGYTF. The CDR3, as DNA: TGTGCCAGCAGTTACCCCCAGACAGGGATTGGGGGCTACACCTTC.

This clonotype was detected only a few times. The CDR3 reads CSAPWNTEAFF. The CDR3 nucleotides are TGCAGTGCTCCCTGGAACACTGAAGCTTTCTTT. The V gene is TRBV20-1, the J gene TRBJ1-1; D gene unclear. This CDR3 region has 11 residues. Germline lookup yields CDR1 DFQATT and CDR2 SNEGSKA (reference sequence). The V and J ends lost 5 bases and 1 base respectively, with 5 bases between them.

V usage is TRBV11-1 and J usage is TRBJ2-6; D possibly matches TRBD1 or TRBD2 (5 bases each). V lost 1 base, J lost 0 bases, and 10 bases lay in between. The CDR3 is 17 amino acids. Germline V gene lookup returns CDR1 SGHAT and CDR2 FQDESV (reference sequence). The CDR3 nucleotides read TGTGCCAGCAGCTTAGGGGACGCCGACTCTGGGGCCAACGTCCTGACTTTC. Amino acids: CASSLGDADSGANVLTF.

Ten or more counts support this clonotype. This chain uses TRBV11-2 with TRBJ1-2; perhaps TRBD1 as D (6 bases). With 4 bases removed from V and 1 base from J, the gap between germline ends came to 10 bases. Germline CDR1 and CDR2: SGHAT and FQNNGV. This CDR3 region has 14 residues. The CDR3 reads CASSSDRVNYGYTF. In nucleotides, the CDR3 is TGTGCCAGCAGCTCGGACAGAGTTAACTATGGCTACACCTTC.

This clonotype was observed a few times. The chain combines TRBV4-2 with TRBJ1-1; 7 bases map to TRBD1. CDR3 length equals 17 residues. Germline assignment: CDR1 LGHNA and CDR2 YNFKEQ. The junction had 11 bases not matched to a gene; V was cut back by 3 bases and J by 1 base. CDR3 DNA: TGTGCCAGCAGCCAGGCTCGGGACAGCGATAAGAACACTGAAGCTTTCTTT. Translation gives CASSQARDSDKNTEAFF.

The J gene is TRBJ2-7, the V gene TRBV10-3, with 8 nucleotides matching TRBD2. Trimming removed 6 bases from V and 2 bases from J; junction bases left unmatched: 6. There are 14 residues in the CDR3. CDR1 ENHRY and CDR2 SYGVKD come from the germline V gene. The CDR3 sequence: CAIRGLDPTYEQYF. CDR3 DNA sequence: TGTGCCATCAGGGGACTAGATCCCACCTACGAGCAGTACTTC.

J is TRBJ2-2 and V is TRBV7-9; 8 bases align to TRBD2. The germline gives CDR1 SEHNR, CDR2 FQNEAQ (reference sequence). The CDR3 runs to 18 residues. The V and J ends lost 4 bases and 2 bases, in that order; junction bases with no gene match: 12. The CDR3 region is CASSSPVGLATNTGELFF. CDR3 DNA sequence: TGTGCCAGCAGCTCCCCCGTCGGACTAGCAACAAACACCGGGGAGCTGTTTTTT.

This clonotype was observed at least ten times. The gene calls are TRBV29-1 and TRBJ2-1; TRBD1 is a possible D gene (5 bases). CDR1 is SQVTM, CDR2 ANQGSEA, per germline. V was shortened by 0 bases and J by 8 bases, with 17 bases between the two germline ends. The CDR3 extends over 15 amino acids. The CDR3 DNA is TGCAGCGTTGAAGACAGGCTGGCAGGGCTTGATGAGCAGTTCTTC. Residues: CSVEDRLAGLDEQFF.

Comment on this clonotype: This may come from a read error, since a much larger clone is one base off. The chain couples TRBV7-8 to TRBJ1-1; 10 bases are shared with TRBD1. Germline V CDR1 and CDR2: SGHVS, FQNEAQ. This CDR3 has 14 residues. The CDR3 region is CTSSDETGGSSAFF. Written as DNA, the CDR3 is TGTACCAGCAGCGATGAGACAGGGGGCTCTTCAGCTTTCTTT.

This clonotype was observed a few times. The V and J genes are TRBV19 and TRBJ1-5; D is ambiguous. Per germline, CDR1 LNHDA and CDR2 SQIVND (reference sequence). The length of the CDR3 is 15 residues. V shed 3 bases and J shed 5 bases, with 14 bases lying between them. Here the CDR3 reads CASSITAQPHQPQHF. The CDR3 nucleotides are TGTGCCAGTAGTATTACCGCCCAGCCTCATCAGCCCCAGCATTTT.

A few counts support this clonotype. This chain connects TRBV5-1 to TRBJ2-3; D may correspond to TRBD1 or TRBD2 (6 bases each). Trimming shortened V by 3 bases and J by 1 base, and 15 bases separated the two germline ends. The CDR3 runs 16 residues. The germline V gene has CDR1 SGHRS and CDR2 YFSETQ. The CDR3 region has the DNA TGCGCCAGCAGCTATGTAACGGGGGCCGGCACAGATACGCAGTATTTT. Protein sequence: CASSYVTGAGTDTQYF.

This chain joins TRBV14 and TRBJ2-3, with D possibly matching TRBD2 (6 bases). The germline CDR1 and CDR2 sequences are SGHDN and FVKESK. V was trimmed by 2 bases and J by 3 bases, leaving 21 bases between them. There are 18 residues in the CDR3. The CDR3 region is CASSQSGVWRGRTDTQYF. The CDR3 DNA sequence: TGTGCCAGCAGCCAAAGTGGCGTGTGGAGGGGAAGGACAGATACGCAGTATTTT. Full variable domain (rest looked up from reference TRBV14 and TRBJ2-3): EAGVTQFPSHSVIEKGQTVTLRCDPISGHDNLYWYRRVMGKEIKFLLHFVKESKQDESGMPNNRFLAERTGGTYSTLKVQPAELEDSGVYFCASSQSGVWRGRTDTQYFGPGTRLTVL.

J is TRBJ2-3 and V is TRBV27, with D unclear. Germline CDR1 and CDR2: MNHEY and SMNVEV (reference sequence). This CDR3 is 14 amino acids long. Trimming shortened V by 4 bases and J by 5 bases, and 13 bases separated the two germline ends. Here the CDR3 reads CASSSGPPEDTQYF. The CDR3 DNA reads as TGTGCCAGCAGTTCCGGGCCGCCTGAAGATACGCAGTATTTT.

The chain combines TRBV19 with TRBJ2-2, with 8 bases that match TRBD1. Germline CDR1 LNHDA, CDR2 SQIVND (reference sequence). This CDR3 contains 17 residues. Germline trimming cut 5 bases from V and 4 bases from J; bases unmatched to any gene: 12. In nucleotides, the CDR3 is TGTGCCAGTAGTCCAACCCGCGGACAGGGCTTCACCGGGGAGCTGTTTTTT. This encodes CASSPTRGQGFTGELFF.

The chain couples TRBV20-1 to TRBJ1-2; D call uncertain. Trimming cost V 0 bases and J 6 bases, with 23 bases left between them. The CDR3 is made up of 17 amino acids. The germline gives CDR1 DFQATT, CDR2 SNEGSKA (reference sequence). CDR3 in amino acids: CSARDREGRSPPHGYTF. In DNA, the CDR3 is TGCAGTGCTAGAGATCGTGAGGGCCGTAGCCCGCCCCATGGCTACACCTTC.

Only a few counts were recorded for this clonotype. The genes are TRBV6-1 and TRBJ1-5; D possibly corresponds to TRBD1 (6 bases). The length of the CDR3 is 16 residues. Trimming took off 1 base at V and 4 bases at J, with 14 bases between the two ends. Per the germline V gene, CDR1 is MNHNS and CDR2 is SASEGT. The CDR3 sequence is CASSEVRSGVNQPQHF. The CDR3 DNA follows: TGTGCCAGCAGTGAAGTAAGGTCAGGGGTAAATCAGCCCCAGCATTTT.

The chain links TRBV7-9 to TRBJ2-5; 10 bases line up with TRBD1. Losses at the gene ends were 3 bases for V and 1 base for J; bases not matched to a gene: 5. The germline V gene has CDR1 SEHNR and CDR2 FQNEAQ (reference sequence). The CDR3 covers 16 residues. The DNA of the CDR3 is TGTGCCAGCAGCTTCAGGACAGGGGGGATCCAAGAGACCCAGTACTTC. It codes for CASSFRTGGIQETQYF.

The chain has TRBV15 and TRBJ1-5, with 9 bases fitting TRBD1. With 1 base clipped from V and 5 bases from J, the junction kept 3 bases outside the gene matches. Germline V gene lookup returns CDR1 LNHNV and CDR2 YYDKDF (reference sequence). The CDR3 totals 15 residues. The CDR3 DNA reads as TGTGCCACCAGCAGAGCCGACAGGGGGGATCAGCCCCAGCATTTT. Translated: CATSRADRGDQPQHF.

The table lists this clonotype with a few counts. This chain connects TRBV6-5 to TRBJ1-1, with 12 bases matching TRBD1. V was clipped by 4 bases and J by 6 bases; unmatched bases: 9. The CDR3 length is 16 residues. Germline loops: CDR1 MNHEY, CDR2 SVGAGI. The CDR3 nucleotides read TGTGCCAGCAGTTCCGGGACAGGGGGCTCCTTGGCTGAAGCTTTCTTT. Translating it yields CASSSGTGGSLAEAFF.

This clonotype was detected only a few times. V and J are TRBV19 and TRBJ1-5; D is ambiguous. This CDR3 is 15 amino acids long. In germline, CDR1 is LNHDA, CDR2 SQIVND (reference sequence). Trimming removed 7 bases at V and 0 bases at J, with 13 bases between. CDR3 bases: TGTGCCAGTAAGATTTTACCTAATAGCAATCAGCCCCAGCATTTT. Its translation is CASKILPNSNQPQHF.

This clonotype was counted a few times. The chain employs TRBV20-1 and TRBJ2-5; D is unresolved. The V end was cut by 2 bases, the J end by 2 bases, with 3 bases between. Germline loops: CDR1 DFQATT, CDR2 SNEGSKA (reference sequence). This CDR3 comprises 11 residues. The CDR3 region has the DNA TGCAGTGCTAGATCGCAAGAGACCCAGTACTTC. Encoded protein: CSARSQETQYF.

In this sample, this clonotype turned up many times. This chain uses TRBV7-2 with TRBJ1-3, with no clear D. Germline V gene data show CDR1 as SGHTA and CDR2 as FQGNSA. Deletions cut 1 base from V and 0 bases from J, with 22 bases between. The CDR3 length is 20 residues. The CDR3 here is CASSLGPRDWAMLSGNTIYF. Written as DNA, the CDR3 is TGTGCCAGCAGCTTAGGTCCTCGAGATTGGGCAATGCTCTCTGGAAACACCATATATTTT.

This rearrangement joins TRBV4-1 to TRBJ2-7; 10 bases map to TRBD2. Germline V gene sequence: CDR1 MGHRA, CDR2 YSYEKL. Trimming removed 1 base from V and 7 bases from J; junction bases left unmatched: 10. The CDR3 has 16 amino acids. CDR3 sequence: CASSQGLVSGGREQYF. The CDR3 nucleotides are TGCGCCAGCAGCCAAGGATTGGTTAGCGGGGGGCGTGAGCAGTACTTC.

This clonotype was counted between two and nine times. The chain employs TRBV6-2 or TRBV6-3 and TRBJ1-5; D ambiguous. Germline CDR1 is MNHEY and CDR2 is SVGEGT. V was cut by 2 bases and J by 3 bases, with 8 bases left in between. This CDR3 contains 14 residues. The CDR3 nucleotides read TGTGCCAGCAGTTACGTCCCAGTCAATCAGCCCCAGCATTTT. The encoded protein is CASSYVPVNQPQHF.

The sample holds a few counts of this clonotype. The gene calls are TRBV6-1 and TRBJ2-1, with TRBD2 identical over 9 bases. This CDR3 is 16 amino acids long. Germline V gene lookup returns CDR1 MNHNS and CDR2 SASEGT. V shed 4 bases, J shed 2 bases, and the junction held 6 bases outside the gene matches. The DNA for the CDR3 is TGTGCCAGCAGTGGGTCTAGCGGGGATCCCTACAATGAGCAGTTCTTC. It encodes CASSGSSGDPYNEQFF.